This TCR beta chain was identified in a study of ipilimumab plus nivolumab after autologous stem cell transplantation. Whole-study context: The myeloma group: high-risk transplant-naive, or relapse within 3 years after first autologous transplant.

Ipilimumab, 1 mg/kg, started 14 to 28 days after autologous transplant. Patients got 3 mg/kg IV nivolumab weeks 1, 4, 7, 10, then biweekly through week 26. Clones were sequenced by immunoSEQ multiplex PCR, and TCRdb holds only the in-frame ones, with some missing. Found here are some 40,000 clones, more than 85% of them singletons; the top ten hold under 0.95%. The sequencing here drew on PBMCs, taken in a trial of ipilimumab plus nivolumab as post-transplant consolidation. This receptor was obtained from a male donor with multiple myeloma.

CDR3: CASSMTLSTEAFF. The CDR3 DNA reads as TGTGCCAGTAGTATGACGTTGAGTACTGAAGCTTTCTTT. The chain recombines TRBV19 with TRBJ1-1; D remains unclear. The CDR3 runs to 13 residues. With 3 bases removed from V and 5 bases from J, the gap between germline ends came to 10 bases. Germline V gives CDR1 LNHDA, CDR2 SQIVND (reference sequence).